This TCR beta chain emerged from a study of cytomegalovirus exposure and HLA in healthy donors. On this clone: Its target is unknown.

CDR3 length equals 12 residues. Germline CDR1 is MDHEN and CDR2 is SYDVKM. V lost 9 bases, J lost 5 bases, and 14 bases lay in between. PCR used 60 Vbeta primers and 13 Jbeta primers. The data were produced by immunoSEQ multiplex PCR, yet TCRdb's version contains in-frame clones alone and is incomplete. The sample yields 210,000 or so clones, about three quarters seen once. Study-wide results and limits: Through in vitro validation, three CMV-associated chains were shown to be specific for CMV antigens. Clonal expansion was found to be greater in HLA-associated TCR beta chains than in equally common others in a later analysis.

This receptor was obtained from a man aged 18 to 35 in good health and CMV-seronegative. The V and J genes are TRBV28 and TRBJ2-7; D gene ambiguous. The sequenced sample was PBMCs. CDR3 coding DNA: TGTGCCAGTTCGACTTGGCTCCACGAGCAGTACTTC. As protein: CASSTWLHEQYF.